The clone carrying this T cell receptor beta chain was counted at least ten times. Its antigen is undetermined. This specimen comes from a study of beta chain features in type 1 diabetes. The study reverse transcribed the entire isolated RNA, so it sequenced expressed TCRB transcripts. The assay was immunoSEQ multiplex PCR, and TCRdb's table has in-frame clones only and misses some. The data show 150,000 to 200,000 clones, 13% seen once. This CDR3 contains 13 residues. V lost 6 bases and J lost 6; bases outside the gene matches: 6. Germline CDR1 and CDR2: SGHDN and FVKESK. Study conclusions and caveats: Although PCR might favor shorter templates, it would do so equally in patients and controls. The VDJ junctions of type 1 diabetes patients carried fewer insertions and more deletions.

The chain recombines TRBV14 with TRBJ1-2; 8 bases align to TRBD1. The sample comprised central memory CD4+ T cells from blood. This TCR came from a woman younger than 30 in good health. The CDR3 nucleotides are TGTGCCAGCAGACGACAGGGGAGGAATGGCTACACCTTC. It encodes CASRRQGRNGYTF.